The next 30 T cell receptor beta chains were all read from a single sample in a study of CD8 T cells in acute hepatitis C reinfection. Repertoires were generated with immunoSEQ multiplex PCR, while TCRdb's copy carries only in-frame clones and drops some. This repertoire shows 35,000 to 40,000 clones, around nine tenths found once; its top ten account for under 0.65%. Time point indicated: naive CD8 control sorted from an acute-time-point sample. Sequenced material: naive CD8+ T cells from PBMCs. These receptor sequences come from a man aged 30 to 39 with chronic hepatitis C.

CDR3 region: CAWSEAGNTEAFF. Here the CDR3 DNA reads TGTGCCTGGAGTGAGGCAGGGAACACTGAAGCTTTCTTT. This chain connects TRBV30 to TRBJ1-1; D remains unclear. CDR1 GTSNPN and CDR2 SVGIG come from the germline V gene (reference sequence). The CDR3 runs 13 residues. The germline V and J ends were trimmed by 1 base and 1 base, with 7 bases remaining between them.

This clone appeared a few times. The gene calls are TRBV7-6 and TRBJ1-1, with a weak D call TRBD1 (5 bases). The ends were cut back, 0 bases at V and 2 bases at J, with 16 bases in the middle. The CDR3 length is 17 residues. The germline V gene encodes CDR1 SGHVS and CDR2 FNYEAQ. CDR3 residues: CASSLATIDRLNTEAFF. In nucleotides, the CDR3 is TGTGCCAGCAGCTTAGCCACGATCGACAGACTAAACACTGAAGCTTTCTTT. Variable domain in full (rest from reference TRBV7-6 and TRBJ1-1): GAGVSQSPRYKVTKRGQDVALRCDPISGHVSLYWYRQALGQGPEFLTYFNYEAQQDKSGLPNDRFSAERPEGSISTLTIQRTEQRDSAMYRCASSLATIDRLNTEAFFGQGTRLTVV.

V gene TRBV4-2 combines with J gene TRBJ1-2, with 11 positions matching TRBD1. Germline V gene data show CDR1 as LGHNA and CDR2 as YNFKEQ. The CDR3 consists of 16 residues. V shed 2 bases and J 8 bases; nucleotides not matched to a gene: 10. Here the CDR3 DNA reads TGTGCCAGCAGCCAACAAACCGGGACAGGGGGAGGCGGCTACACCTTC. It is translated as CASSQQTGTGGGGYTF.

CDR3 protein: CASSQGVSVEQYF. The CDR3 region has the DNA TGCGCCAGCAGCCAAGGAGTGTCGGTCGAGCAGTACTTC. The chain joins TRBV4-1 to TRBJ2-7; D is uncertain. Trimming shortened V by 1 base and J by 6 bases, and 10 bases separated the two germline ends. Germline V gene data show CDR1 as MGHRA and CDR2 as YSYEKL. The CDR3 has 13 amino acids.

The chain combines TRBV29-1 with TRBJ1-1; D gene unclear. Between the trimmed V and J ends, which lost 6 bases and 0 bases, there was a span of 8 bases. This CDR3 is built from 12 residues. Germline loops: CDR1 SQVTM, CDR2 ANQGSEA. CDR3 in DNA: TGCAGCGTGGGCAGAATGAACACTGAAGCTTTCTTT. It encodes CSVGRMNTEAFF.

The chain recombines TRBV7-3 with TRBJ2-7; 9 bases match TRBD1. Trimming at V came to 5 bases and at J to 1 base, leaving 3 bases not matched to a gene. Germline values: CDR1 SGHTA, CDR2 FQGTGA. The CDR3 runs to 14 residues. The DNA for the CDR3 is TGTGCCAGCAGCCCCGGGACAGGGTCCTACGAGCAGTACTTC. Its protein is CASSPGTGSYEQYF.

The chain joins TRBV4-1 to TRBJ2-7, with unresolved D. CDR1 is MGHRA, CDR2 YSYEKL, per germline. The germline V and J ends were trimmed by 0 bases and 0 bases, with 15 bases remaining between them. CDR3 length equals 17 residues. The CDR3: CASSQEPQLTSSYEQYF. The CDR3 DNA reads TGCGCCAGCAGCCAAGAACCGCAGTTGACGAGCTCCTACGAGCAGTACTTC.

The genes are TRBV14 and TRBJ2-1; no definite D call. CDR1 is SGHDN, CDR2 FVKESK, per germline. The length of the CDR3 is 14 residues. Trimming pared 0 bases from V and 9 bases from J, leaving 12 bases between. The CDR3 region is CASSQDEDLGEQFF. The CDR3 DNA is TGTGCCAGCAGCCAAGATGAAGATCTTGGTGAGCAGTTCTTC. The entire variable domain, with the rest obtained from reference TRBV14 and TRBJ2-1, is as follows: EAGVTQFPSHSVIEKGQTVTLRCDPISGHDNLYWYRRVMGKEIKFLLHFVKESKQDESGMPNNRFLAERTGGTYSTLKVQPAELEDSGVYFCASSQDEDLGEQFFGPGTRLTVL.

The chain employs TRBV18 and TRBJ2-1; 8 bases map to TRBD1. Losses at the gene ends were 0 bases for V and 3 bases for J; bases not matched to a gene: 1. The germline V gene has CDR1 KGHSH and CDR2 LQKENI. There are 15 residues in the CDR3. The CDR3 DNA reads as TGTGCCAGCTCACCACCCGGACAGGGCTACAATGAGCAGTTCTTC. Encoded protein: CASSPPGQGYNEQFF.

J is TRBJ1-2 and V is TRBV27, with D possibly being TRBD1 (5 bases). This CDR3 comprises 14 residues. Germline CDR1 reads MNHEY; CDR2 reads SMNVEV (reference sequence). V was pared by 3 bases and J by 13 bases, with 21 bases between. The CDR3 reads CASSFAGPTRRLTF. DNA for the CDR3: TGTGCCAGCAGTTTTGCGGGGCCTACCAGAAGGCTCACCTTC.

This rearrangement joins TRBV5-4 to TRBJ2-1; 7 bases are a match to TRBD2. CDR3 length: 15 residues. Germline V gives CDR1 SGHNT, CDR2 YYREEE (reference sequence). After removal of 2 bases from V and 3 bases from J, the junction contained 5 bases not matched to a gene. CDR3 residues: CASSFKGGDYNEQFF. In DNA form, the CDR3 reads TGTGCCAGCAGCTTCAAGGGAGGGGACTACAATGAGCAGTTCTTC.

The rearrangement uses TRBV27 and TRBJ2-1; D uncertain. Germline-derived CDR1 and CDR2 are MNHEY and SMNVEV (reference sequence). Trimming cost V 2 bases and J 3 bases, with 20 bases left between them. This CDR3 contains 18 residues. The CDR3 here is CASSLGASSAFYYNEQFF. CDR3 DNA: TGTGCCAGCAGTTTAGGCGCCAGCAGTGCCTTTTACTACAATGAGCAGTTCTTC.

J is TRBJ2-2 and V is TRBV6-1, with TRBD2 identical over 7 bases. There are 20 residues in the CDR3. Germline V gene lookup returns CDR1 MNHNS and CDR2 SASEGT. With 3 bases clipped from V and 2 bases from J, the junction kept 18 bases outside the gene matches. The CDR3 DNA follows: TGTGCCAGCAGTGACTTGGAGGGACTAACCTTATTTATAAACACCGGGGAGCTGTTTTTT. Translation gives CASSDLEGLTLFINTGELFF.

J is TRBJ2-2 and V is TRBV5-1; D assignment may be TRBD1 or TRBD2 (6 bases each). In germline, CDR1 is SGHRS, CDR2 YFSETQ. Trimming took off 3 bases at V and 6 bases at J, with 9 bases between the two ends. This CDR3 spans 13 amino acids. CDR3 in DNA: TGCGCCAGCAGCTACCGGGGGCCCGGGGAGCTGTTTTTT. Residues: CASSYRGPGELFF. The whole variable domain, remainder taken from reference TRBV5-1 and TRBJ2-2, is KAGVTQTPRYLIKTRGQQVTLSCSPISGHRSVSWYQQTPGQGLQFLFEYFSETQRNKGNFPGRFSGRQFSNSRSEMNVSTLELGDSALYLCASSYRGPGELFFGEGSRLTVL.

This rearrangement joins TRBV6-1 to TRBJ2-7; 7 bases fit TRBD2. Germline V CDR1 and CDR2: MNHNS, SASEGT. This CDR3 has 14 residues. J was trimmed by 4 bases and V by 10 bases; bases with no gene match: 13. Written as DNA, the CDR3 is TGTGCCACCGAGACGATTGCGGGAGTTTACGAGCAGTACTTC. Its translation is CATETIAGVYEQYF.

The rearrangement joins TRBV9 to TRBJ2-1, with a tentative D call TRBD1 (5 bases). Trimming removed 4 bases at V and 9 bases at J, with 11 bases between. This CDR3 is 12 amino acids long. Germline assignment: CDR1 SGDLS and CDR2 YYNGEE. In DNA form, the CDR3 reads TGTGCCAGCAGCCTCAGGGTCGGTGAGCAGTTCTTC. Amino acids: CASSLRVGEQFF.

The rearrangement links TRBV19 to TRBJ1-1; 7 nucleotides align to TRBD1. Germline CDR1 and CDR2: LNHDA and SQIVND (reference sequence). CDR3 length: 16 amino acids. J was trimmed by 6 bases and V by 4 bases; bases with no gene match: 14. CDR3 DNA: TGTGCCAGTAGTACCAGGGACAGCGACGTTTCTTCTGAAGCTTTCTTT. It translates to CASSTRDSDVSSEAFF.

The chain recombines TRBV4-2 with TRBJ2-1; D unresolved. V shed 3 bases and J shed 5 bases, with 11 bases lying between them. This CDR3 has 14 amino acids. Germline assignment: CDR1 LGHNA and CDR2 YNFKEQ. This chain's CDR3 is CASSQGFADNEQFF. DNA for the CDR3: TGTGCCAGCAGCCAGGGGTTTGCCGACAATGAGCAGTTCTTC.

The chain links TRBV9 to TRBJ2-1; 12 bases match TRBD2. This CDR3 is built from 15 residues. J was trimmed by 13 bases and V by 4 bases; bases with no gene match: 12. Germline V gene lookup returns CDR1 SGDLS and CDR2 YYNGEE. In DNA form, the CDR3 reads TGTGCCAGCAGCTCCTCTAGCGGGGGGGCGAAATATCAGTTCTTC. Its protein product is CASSSSSGGAKYQFF.

This clone has only a few counts. The rearrangement uses TRBV27 and TRBJ2-7; the match to TRBD1 covers 10 bases. Per the germline V gene, CDR1 is MNHEY and CDR2 is SMNVEV (reference sequence). The CDR3 contains 16 residues. V gave up 6 bases and J gave up 2 bases; unmatched junction bases: 10. CDR3 loop: CASSSPRDRGPYEQYF. CDR3 nucleotide sequence: TGTGCCAGCAGCTCTCCCCGGGACAGGGGACCCTACGAGCAGTACTTC.

The chain is built from TRBV9 and TRBJ2-1, with 15 positions matching TRBD2. Trimming took 3 bases from V and 15 from J; bases not matched to a gene: 4. The V gene's germline CDR1 is SGDLS and CDR2 YYNGEE. The length of the CDR3 is 13 residues. For the CDR3, the DNA is TGTGCCAGCAGCGGGACTAGCGGGAGGGTTGTGTTCTTC. Translation gives CASSGTSGRVVFF.

This clone was observed a single time. Other DNA sequences in this specimen translate into the identical CDR3. This rearrangement joins TRBV2 to TRBJ1-4; D is unresolved. This CDR3 region has 13 residues. CDR1 and CDR2 from the germline V gene are SNHLY and FYNNEI. V was clipped by 2 bases and J by 7 bases, with 8 bases between them. As DNA, the CDR3 is TGTGCCAGCAGTGAATCGGGCGGTGAAAAACTGTTTTTT. Translation: CASSESGGEKLFF. Drawing the rest from reference TRBV2 and TRBJ1-4, the complete variable domain is EPEVTQTPSHQVTQMGQEVILRCVPISNHLYFYWYRQILGQKVEFLVSFYNNEISEKSEIFDDQFSVERPDGSNFTLKIRSTKLEDSAMYFCASSESGGEKLFFGSGTQLSVL.

The chain links TRBV12-5 to TRBJ1-4, with D unresolved. V lost 4 bases and J lost 4, with 1 base in between. The CDR3 sequence is 11 residues long. Germline-derived CDR1 and CDR2 are LGHNT and FRNRAP. CDR3 sequence (DNA): TGTGCTAGTGGTTATAATGAAAAACTGTTTTTT. As protein: CASGYNEKLFF.

This chain uses TRBV6-6 with TRBJ1-5, with D possibly TRBD1 on 5 matching bases. The germline V and J ends were trimmed by 6 bases and 10 bases, with 22 bases remaining between them. CDR3 length: 15 residues. CDR1 is MNHNY, CDR2 SVGAGI, per germline (reference sequence). The CDR3 protein is CASSRRGWGLGPQHF. The CDR3 coding sequence is TGTGCCAGCAGCCGCCGAGGTTGGGGGTTAGGACCCCAGCATTTT.

This chain connects TRBV7-9 to TRBJ2-5; the match to TRBD1 covers 9 bases. Trimming cost V 0 bases and J 6 bases; bases outside gene matches: 2. CDR3 length: 14 residues. From germline, CDR1 is SEHNR and CDR2 FQNEAQ (reference sequence). DNA for the CDR3: TGTGCCAGCAGCTTAGCACAGGGGGCAAAGACCCAGTACTTC. Protein product: CASSLAQGAKTQYF.

The chain is built from TRBV7-9 and TRBJ1-5; no reliable D call. The CDR3 covers 13 residues. The V and J ends lost 6 bases and 4 bases respectively, with 10 bases between them. Germline values: CDR1 SEHNR, CDR2 FQNEAQ (reference sequence). CDR3 coding DNA: TGTGCCAGCAGAGCCGACTTGAATCAGCCCCAGCATTTT. The encoded protein is CASRADLNQPQHF. The whole variable domain, remainder taken from reference TRBV7-9 and TRBJ1-5, is DTGVSQNPRHKITKRGQNVTFRCDPISEHNRLYWYRQTLGQGPEFLTYFQNEAQLEKSRLLSDRFSAERPKGSFSTLEIQRTEQGDSAMYLCASRADLNQPQHFGDGTRLSIL.

This sequence joins TRBV19 and TRBJ2-7, with 9 bases fitting TRBD1. V gave up 5 bases and J gave up 7 bases; unmatched junction bases: 3. Germline-derived CDR1 and CDR2 are LNHDA and SQIVND (reference sequence). This CDR3 region has 12 residues. The CDR3 bases are TGTGCCAGTAGTTGGGGGACAGGGGAGCAGTACTTC. Protein: CASSWGTGEQYF.

The V call is TRBV6-4, the J call TRBJ2-1, with 13 positions matching TRBD2. J was trimmed by 8 bases and V by 6 bases; bases with no gene match: 10. Germline V CDR1 and CDR2: MRHNA, SNTAGT. This CDR3 has 16 residues. The CDR3 loop reads CASSPFGLAGAYEQFF. CDR3 sequence (DNA): TGTGCCAGCAGCCCATTCGGACTAGCGGGAGCTTATGAGCAGTTCTTC.

V usage is TRBV19 and J usage is TRBJ2-2, with D unresolved. CDR1 is LNHDA, CDR2 SQIVND, per germline (reference sequence). V lost 8 bases and J 1 base, leaving 8 bases between the germline ends. The CDR3 has 13 residues. CDR3 nucleotides: TGTGCCAGTGGCGGAGAGAACACCGGGGAGCTGTTTTTT. Its translation: CASGGENTGELFF.

The chain uses TRBV27 and TRBJ2-1; D unresolved. This CDR3 has 15 residues. From germline, CDR1 is MNHEY and CDR2 SMNVEV (reference sequence). With 4 bases removed from V and 2 bases from J, the gap between germline ends came to 12 bases. CDR3 region: CASSYRARTYNEQFF. The CDR3 DNA reads as TGTGCCAGCAGTTACCGGGCCCGAACCTACAATGAGCAGTTCTTC.